This TCR beta chain derives from a study of beta chain features in type 1 diabetes. The study's findings and limits: Cells with high TCR expression could be over-represented when cDNA is sequenced. Type 1 diabetes patients showed a moderate but significant shortening of TCRB CDR3s in all four CD4+ subsets.

With respect to this clone: The target antigen is unknown.

Expressed TCRB transcripts were sequenced after all isolated RNA was converted to cDNA. About 3.57 million reads, on average, came from each naive, central memory and regulatory T cell sample. Some clones are missing from TCRdb's copy, which holds only in-frame ones; the method was immunoSEQ multiplex PCR. The sample lists nearly 700,000 clones; roughly 13% were seen once. Using CD45RO/CCR7/CD25/CD127/CD95/CD27, CD4+ naive, central memory, regulatory and stem cell-like memory cells were sorted. Germline V gene data show CDR1 as SEHNR and CDR2 as FQNEAQ (reference sequence). V shed 6 bases and J shed 0 bases, with 20 bases lying between them. CDR3 length equals 17 residues.

This chain links TRBV7-9 with TRBJ1-2, with D tentatively TRBD1 (5 bases). This sequence was found in a young man with type 1 diabetes. The sample comprised naive CD4+ T cells from blood. CDR3 in amino acids: CASSFPLGEIPNYGYTF. The CDR3 region has the DNA TGTGCCAGCAGTTTCCCATTAGGGGAAATTCCTAACTATGGCTACACCTTC.